This TCR beta chain was sequenced during a study of T-cell memory formation after mild COVID-19. Across the whole study: TCR clusters showed largely donor specificity.

V lost 3 bases and J lost 2, with 9 bases in between. This CDR3 is 14 amino acids long. Whole-study results and caveats: A balance of CD4 and CD8 characterized clones contracting day 15 to 85, whereas later expanders leaned CD4+. Pre-infection memory held some responding clones, suggesting pre-existing cross-reactive T cells responded. Contracting clones localized mainly to CM and EM when CD4+ and mainly to EMRA when CD8+.

TCRdb analysed the 5' RACE reads with MiXCR anew, one entry per CDR3 protein. The top ten clones hold around 13% of a sample with 350,000 to 500,000 distinct CDR3 sequences, around 22% of them seen once. This clonotype turned up a few times. The antigen is unknown. The chain links TRBV12-3 or TRBV12-4 to TRBJ2-3, with unresolved D. The origin of this receptor is an adult woman who had mild COVID-19 (a few samples of this study predate the infection). Cell type and time point are not known. The sequencing input was PBMCs or a T cell subset sorted from them (not recorded which). Written as DNA, the CDR3 is TGTGCCAGCAGTTTCGGTTCCGTCACAGATACGCAGTATTTT. This sequence encodes CASSFGSVTDTQYF.